This T cell receptor beta chain was captured by sequencing in a study of blood T cells in healthy people across ages. Study-level information: In model experiments, template switching was able to capture about one barcoded beta molecule for every two T cells that were present. Findings and limits, study-wide: Older individuals had lower TCR beta diversity per million T cells (the decline was roughly linear). CMV status of donors was unknown, possibly confounding expanded clonotype changes.

CDR1 and CDR2 (germline): DFQATT, SNEGSKA (reference sequence). The CDR3 totals 17 residues. Losses at the gene ends were 3 bases for V and 0 bases for J; bases not matched to a gene: 12. Regarding this clonotype: The antigen remains undetermined.

For the second PCR, which ran for about 6 to 11 cycles, a sample-barcoded 5' primer and a J-beta primer mix were used. TCRdb recomputed calls from the 5' RACE reads with MiXCR, one row per CDR3 protein. The sample includes about 680,000 distinct CDR3 sequences, over 45% of them seen just once. The receptor's source is a woman aged 55-70 years in good health. Specimen: blood. V usage is TRBV20-1 and J usage is TRBJ2-3; 7 positions agree with TRBD2. This CDR3 reads CSARHSGRSPSTDTQYF. CDR3 sequence (DNA): TGCAGTGCTAGGCATTCCGGGAGGTCCCCTAGCACAGATACGCAGTATTTT.